The next 2 T cell receptor beta chains were all read from a single sample in a study of vaccination effects on CD4 cells after COVID-19. In the ViraFEST assay, antigen-specific CD4+ clonotypes were identified by expansion after peptide-pool stimulation. Upon completion of more than 9 days in culture, CD4+ T cells were isolated. Vaccinated recipients, who were negative for nucleocapsid antibodies, had no history of SARS-CoV-2 infection. Measured with immunoSEQ multiplex PCR; TCRdb has only the in-frame clones, and not every one. The sample shows about 65,000 clones, around 76% of them seen only once. No antigens are known for them. The sample consisted of CD4+ T cells from PBMCs cultured with HCoV-NL63 spike peptides, taken before COVID-19 vaccination. All receptors derive from a human donor who received a COVID-19 vaccine.

This clone occurred once. The genes are TRBV19 and TRBJ1-2; D not resolved. CDR1 is LNHDA, CDR2 SQIVND, per germline (reference sequence). Trimming pared 7 bases from V and 6 bases from J, leaving 12 bases between. The CDR3 totals 12 residues. CDR3 bases: TGTGCCAGTAAGGAGAGGATTAATGGCTACACCTTC. Translating it yields CASKERINGYTF. The full variable domain, its missing parts supplied by reference TRBV19 and TRBJ1-2, is DGGITQSPKYLFRKEGQNVTLSCEQNLNHDAMYWYRQDPGQGLRLIYYSQIVNDFQKGDIAEGYSVSREKKESFPLTVTSAQKNPTAFYLCASKERINGYTFGSGTRLTVV.

This clone was found a few times. V and J are TRBV6-5 and TRBJ2-5; 10 bases agree with TRBD2. Germline CDR1 reads MNHEY; CDR2 reads SVGAGI. Trimming took 4 bases from V and 4 from J; bases not matched to a gene: 6. CDR3 length: 15 residues. CDR3 bases: TGTGCCAGCAGTTCCGGGACTAGCGCAGGAGAGACCCAGTACTTC. Encoded protein: CASSSGTSAGETQYF.